This T cell receptor (beta chain) is from a study of CD8+ T cells in alopecia areata. Study-level points and caveats: In lesional scalp, particularly from alopecia totalis/universalis, clonality was higher than in normal scalp. Tofacitinib significantly decreased scalp clonality and expanded CD8+ clones among top 100.

Treatment specified: oral pan-JAK inhibitor, 5-10 mg twice daily. Cell sorting was applied to PBMCs, and CD4+ and CD8+ T cells were collected. Sequencing templates came from extracted RNA that was reverse transcribed into cDNA. The data were produced by immunoSEQ multiplex PCR, yet TCRdb's version contains in-frame clones alone and is incomplete. The sample has about 200,000 clones, roughly two fifths seen once. This clone was picked up one time. Its antigen is unidentified. The CDR3 totals 14 residues. Trimming shortened V by 4 bases and J by 4 bases, and 16 bases separated the two germline ends. CDR1 is GTSNPN and CDR2 is SVGIG in the germline V gene (reference sequence).

The J gene is TRBJ1-2, the V gene TRBV30; TRBD1 might be the D (5 bases). The sequenced sample was CD4+ T cells sorted from blood, obtained at roughly week 30, from a patient treated with tofacitinib. This TCR derives from a human donor with alopecia areata. CDR3 in amino acids: CAWTRGGGIYGYTF. The CDR3 coding sequence is TGTGCCTGGACCCGAGGCGGGGGGATCTATGGCTACACCTTC.